These 2 T cell receptor beta chains were sequenced from one sample in a study of shared clonotypes between healthy human individuals. Some clones are missing from TCRdb's copy, which holds only in-frame ones; the method was immunoSEQ multiplex PCR. Of 1.4 million to 1.5 million clones listed, 96% are singletons. Sequencing used naive CD4+ T cells sorted from blood. Subset in this sample: CD45RA+ positively selected. These receptors all stem from a man younger than 45 in good health.

V gene TRBV28 combines with J gene TRBJ1-2; D uncertain. Trimming took off 5 bases at V and 8 bases at J, with 24 bases between the two ends. The germline V gene encodes CDR1 MDHEN and CDR2 SYDVKM. The CDR3 contains 16 residues. The chain's CDR3 is CASSAGVRLLFWGYTF. The CDR3 bases are TGTGCCAGCAGTGCCGGGGTACGGCTGCTATTTTGGGGCTACACCTTC.

V gene TRBV11-3 combines with J gene TRBJ2-1, with 7 bases fitting TRBD2. The CDR3 has 16 amino acids. Germline CDR1 reads SGHNT; CDR2 reads YENEEA. With 5 bases clipped from V and 0 bases from J, the junction kept 7 bases outside the gene matches. This CDR3 is CASSQAGGSSYNEQFF. CDR3 in DNA: TGTGCCAGCAGCCAAGCGGGCGGGAGCTCCTACAATGAGCAGTTCTTC. Full variable domain (missing parts from reference TRBV11-3 and TRBJ2-1): EAGVVQSPRYKIIEKKQPVAFWCNPISGHNTLYWYLQNLGQGPELLIRYENEEAVDDSQLPKDRFSAERLKGVDSTLKIQPAELGDSAVYLCASSQAGGSSYNEQFFGPGTRLTVL.